These 27 T cell receptor beta chains share one sample of origin, sequenced in a study of blood T cell repertoires in COVID-19. Produced via immunoSEQ multiplex PCR; TCRdb's table is partial and in-frame only. Of around 230,000 clones listed, 65% to 85% are singletons. The sample was peripheral blood. All receptors come from an elderly woman with acute or convalescent COVID-19.

By its share, this clone is large. V and J are TRBV14 and TRBJ2-1; the match to TRBD1 covers 9 bases. The CDR3 is made up of 15 amino acids. With V trimmed by 4 bases and J by 9 bases, 10 bases remained unmatched. Germline CDR1 is SGHDN and CDR2 is FVKESK. CDR3 in amino acids: CASSPPGQGLFEQFF. For the CDR3, the DNA is TGTGCCAGCAGCCCCCCGGGACAGGGTCTTTTTGAGCAGTTCTTC.

This clone was observed a single time. J is TRBJ1-1 and V is TRBV11-2; the match to TRBD1 covers 8 bases. Germline-derived CDR1 and CDR2 are SGHAT and FQNNGV. This CDR3 comprises 16 residues. V dropped 4 bases and J dropped 5; count of bases not matched to a gene: 12. CDR3: CASSSKGTGGWTEAFF. The CDR3 DNA is TGTGCCAGCAGCTCGAAGGGGACAGGTGGATGGACTGAAGCTTTCTTT.

CDR3 region: CASSRTPTLYEQYF. CDR3 sequence (DNA): TGTGCCAGCAGCCGCACCCCTACCCTTTACGAGCAGTACTTC. This chain connects TRBV14 to TRBJ2-7; D is ambiguous. Germline V gene sequence: CDR1 SGHDN, CDR2 FVKESK. V gave up 4 bases and J gave up 4 bases, with 14 bases separating them. The CDR3 spans 14 residues.

The rearrangement joins TRBV5-6 to TRBJ2-7; tentatively, D is TRBD1 (5 bases). The CDR3 runs to 13 residues. V shed 0 bases and J shed 3 bases, with 7 bases lying between them. Germline V gives CDR1 SGHDT, CDR2 YYEEEE. The CDR3 spells CASSLGQHYEQYF. The CDR3, as DNA: TGTGCCAGCAGCTTGGGACAGCACTACGAGCAGTACTTC.

The chain employs TRBV5-4 and TRBJ2-7; D not certain. The CDR3 covers 13 residues. Germline assignment: CDR1 SGHNT and CDR2 YYREEE (reference sequence). Trimming pared 1 base from V and 2 bases from J, leaving 7 bases between. For the CDR3, the DNA is TGTGCCAGCAGCTTGCAGTCAACCTACGAGCAGTACTTC. Its translation: CASSLQSTYEQYF. Complete variable domain (other parts from reference TRBV5-4 and TRBJ2-7): ETGVTQSPTHLIKTRGQQVTLRCSSQSGHNTVSWYQQALGQGPQFIFQYYREEENGRGNFPPRFSGLQFPNYSSELNVNALELDDSALYLCASSLQSTYEQYFGPGTRLTVT.

This chain uses TRBV10-3 with TRBJ2-3; 10 bases agree with TRBD2. CDR1 and CDR2 (germline): ENHRY, SYGVKD. The V gene end was trimmed by 2 bases and the J gene end by 2 bases; junction bases not matched to a gene: 1. The CDR3 contains 15 residues. CDR3 protein: CAISEGLADTDTQYF. In DNA, the CDR3 is TGTGCCATCAGTGAGGGACTAGCGGACACAGATACGCAGTATTTT.

This clone has only a few counts. This chain connects TRBV2 to TRBJ1-2; the D gene is possibly TRBD1 (6 bases). In germline, CDR1 is SNHLY, CDR2 FYNNEI. V was shortened by 0 bases and J by 7 bases, with 9 bases between the two germline ends. The CDR3 extends over 13 amino acids. The CDR3 protein is CASSEARTAGYTF. DNA for the CDR3: TGTGCCAGCAGTGAAGCGCGGACAGCTGGCTACACCTTC.

The chain uses TRBV5-1 and TRBJ1-2; D unclear. The CDR3 has 13 amino acids. From germline, CDR1 is SGHRS and CDR2 YFSETQ. The V end was cut by 1 base, the J end by 2 bases, with 6 bases between. Here the CDR3 DNA reads TGCGCCAGCAGCTTGCGGGGAAACTATGGCTACACCTTC. The encoded protein is CASSLRGNYGYTF.

The chain recombines TRBV20-1 with TRBJ2-1; the D is unclear. The V end was cut by 0 bases, the J end by 7 bases, with 4 bases between. Germline CDR1 DFQATT, CDR2 SNEGSKA (reference sequence). The CDR3 runs to 11 residues. The CDR3 bases are TGCAGTGCTAGAGAAACTAATGAGCAGTTCTTC. Translating it yields CSARETNEQFF.

The CDR3 DNA reads as TGTGCCAGCTCACCACAGGGGGGGAACAATGAGCAGTTCTTC. This translates into CASSPQGGNNEQFF. The J gene is TRBJ2-1, the V gene TRBV18, with a tentative D call TRBD2 (7 bases). This CDR3 comprises 14 residues. Looked up from germline, CDR1 is KGHSH and CDR2 is LQKENI. V dropped 1 base and J dropped 5 bases, with 9 bases sitting between them.

The chain carries TRBV6-1 and TRBJ1-4; D perhaps matches TRBD1 (6 bases). The V gene's germline CDR1 is MNHNS and CDR2 SASEGT. V lost 2 bases and J 4 bases, leaving 14 bases between the germline ends. The CDR3 covers 16 residues. CDR3 residues: CASSERPSGVNEKLFF. The DNA of the CDR3 is TGTGCCAGCAGTGAACGGCCGTCAGGGGTTAATGAAAAACTGTTTTTT.

The chain is built from TRBV5-5 and TRBJ1-5; unclear D gene. Germline loops: CDR1 SGHKS, CDR2 YYEKEE (reference sequence). Trimming shortened V by 4 bases and J by 9 bases, and 20 bases separated the two germline ends. The CDR3 totals 15 residues. Here the CDR3 reads CASSPTGENRWPQHF. CDR3 bases: TGTGCCAGCAGCCCCACTGGGGAGAATCGGTGGCCCCAGCATTTT.

The gene calls are TRBV29-1 and TRBJ2-7, with D tentatively TRBD1 (6 bases). CDR1 and CDR2 (germline): SQVTM, ANQGSEA. With 4 bases removed from V and 3 bases from J, the gap between germline ends came to 13 bases. This CDR3 is 13 amino acids long. CDR3 coding DNA: TGCAGCGTTGGAGGGGGTGCGGTCTACGAGCAGTACTTC. It encodes CSVGGGAVYEQYF.

The chain carries TRBV6-5 and TRBJ1-1, with D possibly matching TRBD1 (5 bases). Trimming took off 8 bases at V and 4 bases at J, with 17 bases between the two ends. This CDR3 is built from 14 residues. CDR1 and CDR2 (germline): MNHEY, SVGAGI. For the CDR3, the DNA is TGTGCCAGCGAGCGAATTGGCCAGGGCACTGAAGCTTTCTTT. Its translation is CASERIGQGTEAFF.

This clone was seen only a few times. CDR3 protein: CASSAQGSGTEAFF. CDR3 nucleotides: TGCGCCAGCAGCGCACAGGGTTCGGGTACTGAAGCTTTCTTT. The V call is TRBV5-1, the J call TRBJ1-1; D perhaps matches TRBD1 (6 bases). The CDR3 has 14 amino acids. Germline V CDR1 and CDR2: SGHRS, YFSETQ. V shed 4 bases and J shed 5 bases, with 15 bases lying between them.

V is TRBV29-1 and J is TRBJ1-1; D remains unclear. Deletions cut 0 bases from V and 13 bases from J, with 9 bases between. Germline V gene lookup returns CDR1 SQVTM and CDR2 ANQGSEA. The CDR3 totals 10 residues. The CDR3 sequence: CSVEDPLFFF. In nucleotides, the CDR3 is TGCAGCGTTGAAGATCCCCTTTTTTTCTTT.

The chain combines TRBV2 with TRBJ2-1, with 9 nucleotides matching TRBD1. The CDR3 runs 15 residues. Germline assignment: CDR1 SNHLY and CDR2 FYNNEI. Trimming took 5 bases from V and 1 from J; bases not matched to a gene: 3. The DNA of the CDR3 is TGTGCCAGCAGTCTAGGACAGGGGTCCTACAATGAGCAGTTCTTC. Translation: CASSLGQGSYNEQFF.

The chain has TRBV5-1 and TRBJ2-2; no definite D call. Germline assignment: CDR1 SGHRS and CDR2 YFSETQ. The CDR3 covers 17 residues. Trimming cost V 1 base and J 1 base, with 14 bases left between them. The DNA for the CDR3 is TGCGCCAGCAGCTTGAGGCCCGAGGTGGGGAACACCGGGGAGCTGTTTTTT. Its translation: CASSLRPEVGNTGELFF.

The V and J genes are TRBV7-2 and TRBJ2-7; 12 nucleotides align to TRBD2. From germline, CDR1 is SGHTA and CDR2 FQGNSA. The CDR3 covers 13 residues. As DNA, the CDR3 is TGTGCGACCACTAGCGGGGGGTCCCTCGAGCAGTACTTC. Encoded protein: CATTSGGSLEQYF.

V is TRBV7-3 and J is TRBJ2-1; 10 bases line up with TRBD2. The CDR3 has 18 amino acids. J was trimmed by 0 bases and V by 4 bases; bases with no gene match: 9. The germline gives CDR1 SGHTA, CDR2 FQGTGA. The CDR3 region is CASSSRLAGPSSYNEQFF. DNA of the CDR3: TGTGCCAGCAGCTCCCGACTAGCGGGCCCGAGCTCCTACAATGAGCAGTTCTTC.

The chain employs TRBV19 and TRBJ1-2; D gene ambiguous. Trimming removed 6 bases at V and 8 bases at J, with 16 bases between. The CDR3 has 13 residues. CDR1 and CDR2 from the germline V gene are LNHDA and SQIVND (reference sequence). CDR3 DNA sequence: TGTGCCAGTAGCCAGACCGGAGGTTGGGGCTACACCTTC. Its translation: CASSQTGGWGYTF.

The sample holds a few counts of this clone. The rearrangement links TRBV10-3 to TRBJ2-5; 8 bases agree with TRBD1. With V trimmed by 0 bases and J by 2 bases, 8 bases remained unmatched. CDR1 is ENHRY, CDR2 SYGVKD, per germline. This CDR3 is 17 amino acids long. This chain's CDR3 is CAISESYGTGIQETQYF. The CDR3 nucleotides are TGTGCCATCAGTGAGTCTTACGGGACAGGAATACAAGAGACCCAGTACTTC.

The chain couples TRBV3-1 (or the pseudogene TRBV3-2) to TRBJ2-5; D is ambiguous. Germline lookup yields CDR1 LGHDT and CDR2 YNNKEL (reference sequence). This CDR3 region has 14 residues. Between the trimmed V and J ends, which lost 4 bases and 4 bases, there was a span of 13 bases. CDR3 in amino acids: CASSLASGGETQYF. In DNA, the CDR3 is TGTGCCAGCAGCCTTGCTAGTGGTGGAGAGACCCAGTACTTC.

CDR3 in amino acids: CASSGFGGGSTEAFF. The CDR3 DNA sequence: TGTGCCAGCAGCGGATTCGGTGGGGGGAGCACTGAAGCTTTCTTT. The chain joins TRBV9 to TRBJ1-1; possible D gene TRBD1, 5 bases. Germline assignment: CDR1 SGDLS and CDR2 YYNGEE. V lost 3 bases and J 4 bases, leaving 16 bases between the germline ends. This CDR3 has 15 residues.

V and J are TRBV3-1 (or the pseudogene TRBV3-2) and TRBJ1-1; possible D gene TRBD1, 6 bases. The CDR3 runs to 15 residues. Trimming removed 3 bases at V and 4 bases at J, with 15 bases between. CDR1 is LGHDT, CDR2 YNNKEL, per germline (reference sequence). CDR3 nucleotide sequence: TGTGCCAGCAGCCACCCAGGGGTCTGGGGCACTGAAGCTTTCTTT. Its translation: CASSHPGVWGTEAFF.

This chain uses TRBV11-2 with TRBJ2-2; D gene uncertain. Germline V gives CDR1 SGHAT, CDR2 FQNNGV. This CDR3 is 15 amino acids long. The V end was cut by 1 base, the J end by 7 bases, with 13 bases between. The CDR3 region is CASSLVRLVGGELFF. CDR3 DNA: TGTGCCAGCAGCTTAGTCCGGCTAGTCGGCGGGGAGCTGTTTTTT.

V gene TRBV9 combines with J gene TRBJ2-3; D might be TRBD2 (6 bases). The germline CDR1 and CDR2 sequences are SGDLS and YYNGEE. The CDR3 has 15 amino acids. Between the trimmed V and J ends, which lost 0 bases and 3 bases, there was a span of 11 bases. The CDR3 reads CASSVVGSGTDTQYF. The CDR3 region has the DNA TGTGCCAGCAGCGTAGTGGGTAGCGGAACAGATACGCAGTATTTT.